This entry lists 4 T cell receptor beta chains sequenced from one sample in a study of CD8 T cells in ankylosing spondylitis. TCRdb analysed the 5' RACE reads with MiXCR anew, one entry per CDR3 protein. The sample lists just over 300,000 distinct CDR3 sequences, roughly 20% occurring once. Material: blood, either unsorted or a sorted T cell fraction (not recorded which). Every receptor here comes from a female donor with ankylosing spondylitis or in good health (not recorded which).

As concerns this clonotype: At one of its ends the junction is not consistent with the germline gene, which may arise from a read error. This chain uses TRBV7-2 with TRBJ2-3; the match to TRBD2 covers 11 bases. Germline lookup yields CDR1 SGHTA and CDR2 FQGNSA. This CDR3 region has 15 residues. The CDR3 nucleotides are TGTGCCAGCAGGTTAGCGGGAGGGTACACAGATACGCAGTATTTT. Amino acid sequence: CASRLAGGYTDTQYF.

The chain links TRBV6-1 to TRBJ1-1; weak D call: TRBD1 (5 bases). With 9 bases removed from V and 2 bases from J, the gap between germline ends came to 13 bases. The CDR3 has 13 residues. CDR1 and CDR2 (germline): MNHNS, SASEGT. Written as DNA, the CDR3 is TGTGCCAGTCTGGGACGGAGAAACACTGAAGCTTTCTTT. The encoded protein is CASLGRRNTEAFF.

This clonotype was seen only a few times. This chain uses TRBV2 with TRBJ2-2, with D possibly matching TRBD1 (5 bases). Germline assignment: CDR1 SNHLY and CDR2 FYNNEI. V lost 6 bases and J lost 6, with 17 bases in between. The CDR3 loop spans 15 amino acids. The DNA of the CDR3 is TGTGCCAGCAGACTGGGGCTAGGGTTTGCCGGGGAGCTGTTTTTT. Amino acid sequence: CASRLGLGFAGELFF.

This clonotype has only a few counts. V gene TRBV18 combines with J gene TRBJ2-1; D is uncertain. Germline-derived CDR1 and CDR2 are KGHSH and LQKENI. This CDR3 has 14 residues. The ends were cut back, 6 bases at V and 5 bases at J, with 14 bases in the middle. This CDR3 is CASSAGLHNNEQFF. In DNA form, the CDR3 reads TGTGCCAGCTCGGCTGGTCTCCACAACAATGAGCAGTTCTTC.